The 7 T cell receptor beta chains below come from one sample, sequenced in a study of cytomegalovirus exposure and HLA in healthy donors. PCR used 60 Vbeta primers and 13 Jbeta primers. The data were produced by immunoSEQ multiplex PCR, yet TCRdb's version contains in-frame clones alone and is incomplete. The repertoire consists of 99,000 or so clones, with 60% to 80% occurring once and the leading ten covering under 6.5%. Sample: PBMCs. The receptors shown here come from a man in his sixties in good health and CMV-seropositive.

The chain joins TRBV9 to TRBJ1-6; the match to TRBD1 covers 11 bases. Per germline, CDR1 SGDLS and CDR2 YYNGEE. This CDR3 has 15 residues. V lost 3 bases to trimming and J lost 14 bases; unmatched junction nucleotides: 10. The CDR3 DNA follows: TGTGCCAGCAGCGCCCGGACAGGGGGCGCGCCATCCCTCCACTTT. Its protein product is CASSARTGGAPSLHF.

The chain recombines TRBV15 with TRBJ2-1; no clear D gene. V was shortened by 1 base and J by 4 bases, with 5 bases between the two germline ends. Germline V gene sequence: CDR1 LNHNV, CDR2 YYDKDF (reference sequence). This CDR3 spans 13 amino acids. CDR3 bases: TGTGCCACCAGCAGAGCACAGTACAATGAGCAGTTCTTC. It yields the protein CATSRAQYNEQFF.

The V call is TRBV6-6, the J call TRBJ2-5, with 14 bases aligning to TRBD2. The CDR3 consists of 15 residues. Germline values: CDR1 MNHNY, CDR2 SVGAGI (reference sequence). The trim removed 5 bases at V and 3 bases at J, leaving 2 bases unmatched. The CDR3 loop reads CASSGTSGGKETQYF. CDR3 DNA: TGTGCCAGCAGTGGGACTAGCGGGGGAAAAGAGACCCAGTACTTC.

This chain links TRBV27 with TRBJ2-7; D gene ambiguous. This CDR3 comprises 14 residues. The germline gives CDR1 MNHEY, CDR2 SMNVEV (reference sequence). Trimming shortened V by 2 bases and J by 2 bases, and 10 bases separated the two germline ends. This CDR3 reads CASSLQATTYEQYF. The CDR3 DNA follows: TGTGCCAGCAGTTTACAGGCTACGACCTACGAGCAGTACTTC.

The V and J genes are TRBV7-2 and TRBJ1-5; TRBD1 matches at 8 bases. Germline CDR1 reads SGHTA; CDR2 reads FQGNSA. Germline trimming cut 7 bases from V and 5 bases from J; bases unmatched to any gene: 4. The CDR3 has 13 residues. The CDR3 DNA reads as TGTGCCAGCACCCTACAGGGGGATCAGCCCCAGCATTTT. Translating gives CASTLQGDQPQHF.

The chain couples TRBV5-4 to TRBJ2-7; the D gene is possibly TRBD1 (7 bases). Germline loops: CDR1 SGHNT, CDR2 YYREEE (reference sequence). V was cut by 4 bases and J by 0 bases, with 11 bases left in between. CDR3 size: 14 residues. The CDR3: CASSAGTASYEQYF. DNA of the CDR3: TGTGCCAGCAGCGCGGGGACAGCCTCCTACGAGCAGTACTTC.

The V call is TRBV5-1, the J call TRBJ2-7, with 8 bases lining up with TRBD1. Germline values: CDR1 SGHRS, CDR2 YFSETQ. The CDR3 spans 16 residues. V shed 2 bases, J shed 2 bases, and the junction held 9 bases outside the gene matches. CDR3 in DNA: TGCGCCAGCAGCTTCGACGACAGGGGAGGACCCTACGAGCAGTACTTC. Translation: CASSFDDRGGPYEQYF.